The clone carrying this T cell receptor beta chain turned up a few times. Its antigen remains unknown. MiXCR was run by TCRdb on the RT-PCR reads, yielding one entry per CDR3 protein. The table shows some 570,000 distinct CDR3 sequences, with about 11% occurring only once. This sample stems from a study of response to subunit inactivated influenza vaccine. Study results and caveats: Seasonal influenza vaccination, on each occasion, was suggested by the authors to recruit few new T cells.

Germline lookup yields CDR1 SGHRS and CDR2 YFSETQ. The V end was cut by 4 bases, the J end by 7 bases, with 15 bases between. The CDR3 contains 14 residues. The same sample was also studied in work on T cells expressing NK-cell markers. That source notes: Synthesis of TCR beta cDNA relied on 5'RACE template switching carrying UMIs. It was from sorted CD3+CD56+NKG2C+, CD3+CD56+NKG2C- and CD3+CD56-NKG2C+ T cells that TCR beta repertoires came. Several donors showed dominant NKG2C+ clonotypes comprising roughly 1.0-7.0% of their CD8+ T cells.

The clonotype was recovered from a man over 45 who received an inactivated influenza vaccine. The chain employs TRBV5-1 and TRBJ2-1; D may be TRBD2 (6 bases). The material sequenced was PBMCs from blood, taken on the day of vaccination. In DNA form, the CDR3 reads TGCGCCAGCAGCGCGGGGCTTGTTTTAAATGAGCAGTTCTTC. Amino acids: CASSAGLVLNEQFF.